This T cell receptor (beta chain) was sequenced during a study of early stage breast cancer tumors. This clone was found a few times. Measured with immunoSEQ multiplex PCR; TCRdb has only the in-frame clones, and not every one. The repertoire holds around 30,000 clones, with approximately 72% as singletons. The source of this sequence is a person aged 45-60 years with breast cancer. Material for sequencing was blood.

CDR3 sequence (DNA): TGTGCCAGCAGATTGGGGTCCGGGGAGCTGTTTTTT. The encoded protein is CASRLGSGELFF. The rearrangement uses TRBV7-9 and TRBJ2-2; D not resolved. Per germline, CDR1 SEHNR and CDR2 FQNEAQ (reference sequence). This CDR3 region has 12 residues. Trimming left V 6 bases short and J 6 bases short, with 8 bases between.